This T cell receptor (beta chain) emerged from a study of blood T cell repertoires in COVID-19. Overall study: Samples of COVID-19 (acute and convalescent) were obtained from the United States, Italy and Spain. PBMCs, B-cell-depleted T cells, or T cells were the source of the cDNA or gDNA that made up the material.

Per the study methods: Scientists estimated how many nucleated cells there were by amplifying reference gene primers. The data were produced by immunoSEQ multiplex PCR, yet TCRdb's version contains in-frame clones alone and is incomplete. V and J calls and clone size are those listed in that table; D and trimming were worked out from the DNA. The sample has about 190,000 clones; approximately 88% are singletons. Sequences were obtained from peripheral blood. The clonotype was recovered from a man aged 35 to 55 with acute or convalescent COVID-19.

Written as DNA, the CDR3 is TGTGCCGGACAGGGGATAAGGGGCTACACCTTC. Amino acids: CAGQGIRGYTF. V gene TRBV2 combines with J gene TRBJ1-2; 9 bases align to TRBD1. Trimming at V came to 11 bases and at J to 8 bases, leaving 6 bases not matched to a gene. This CDR3 has 11 amino acids. The germline V gene encodes CDR1 SNHLY and CDR2 FYNNEI.